This TCR beta chain came from a study of T-cell reconstitution after alpha-beta-depleted transplantation in children. Construction of the TCRbeta library involved unique molecular identifiers. TCRdb re-called the PCR reads through MiXCR, storing one row per CDR3 protein. The sample holds hundreds of thousands of distinct CDR3 sequences, approximately 20% seen once. The clonotype comes from a human donor who donated a stem cell graft to a child with acute lymphoblastic leukemia. This specimen consisted of PBMCs from the stem cell graft donor, obtained from the stem cell graft.

CDR3 coding DNA: TGTGCCAGCAGCCCACGGGGAAAACGGGGTGAGCAGTTCTTC. Residues: CASSPRGKRGEQFF. The chain employs TRBV12-3 or TRBV12-4 and TRBJ2-1; possibly TRBD2 for D (5 bases). V gave up 6 bases and J gave up 9 bases, with 18 bases separating them. The CDR3 consists of 14 residues.